The T cell receptor beta chain described here comes from a study of T cell responses to AZD1222 COVID-19 vaccine. Study in general: Recipients boosted at about 4 weeks or about 12 weeks are pooled. Overall study findings and caveats: Researchers took repertoire samples only after the peak T cell response had come. Donors were mostly white British, more females; clonal diversity possibly underestimated.

Germline CDR1 is ENHRY and CDR2 is SYGVKD. The trim removed 0 bases at V and 3 bases at J, leaving 3 bases unmatched. The CDR3 has 15 amino acids. A word on this clone: Its antigen remains unknown.

Repertoires were generated with immunoSEQ multiplex PCR, while TCRdb's copy carries only in-frame clones and drops some. The sample records about 150,000 clones, around nine tenths being singletons. The sample here was peripheral blood, taken on day 0 of AZD1222 vaccination. The sequence derives from an adult in good health. The chain uses TRBV10-3 and TRBJ2-7; 9 bases map to TRBD2. For the CDR3, the DNA is TGTGCCATCAGTGAGTCGCGGGGGGGGAACTACGAGCAGTACTTC. Translation: CAISESRGGNYEQYF.